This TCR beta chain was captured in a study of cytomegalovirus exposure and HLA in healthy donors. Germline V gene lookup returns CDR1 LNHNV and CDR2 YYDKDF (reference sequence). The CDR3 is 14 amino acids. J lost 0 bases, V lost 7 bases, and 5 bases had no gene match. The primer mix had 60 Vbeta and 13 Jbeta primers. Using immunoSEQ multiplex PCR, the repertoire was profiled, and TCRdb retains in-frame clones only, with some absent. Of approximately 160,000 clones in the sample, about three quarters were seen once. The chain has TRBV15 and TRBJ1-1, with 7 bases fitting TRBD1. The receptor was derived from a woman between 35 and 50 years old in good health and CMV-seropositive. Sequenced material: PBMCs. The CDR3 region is CATKPGQMNTEAFF. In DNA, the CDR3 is TGTGCCACCAAACCGGGACAGATGAACACTGAAGCTTTCTTT.